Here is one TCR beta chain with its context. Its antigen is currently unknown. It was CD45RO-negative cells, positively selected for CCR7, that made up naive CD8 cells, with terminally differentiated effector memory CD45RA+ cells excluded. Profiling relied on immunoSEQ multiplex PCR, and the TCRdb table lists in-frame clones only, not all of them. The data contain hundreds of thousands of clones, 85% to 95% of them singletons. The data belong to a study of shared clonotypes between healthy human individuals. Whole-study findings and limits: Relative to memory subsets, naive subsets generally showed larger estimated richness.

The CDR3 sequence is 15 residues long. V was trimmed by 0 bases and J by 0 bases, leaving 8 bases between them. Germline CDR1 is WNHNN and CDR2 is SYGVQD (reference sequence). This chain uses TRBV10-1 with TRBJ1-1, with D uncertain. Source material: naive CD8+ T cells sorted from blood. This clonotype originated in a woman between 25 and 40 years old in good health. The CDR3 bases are TGCGCCAGCAGTGAGTCGCGAAACCTGAACACTGAAGCTTTCTTT. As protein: CASSESRNLNTEAFF.